This TCR beta chain stems from a study of shared clonotypes between healthy human individuals. To note about this clone: Antigen unknown.

Naive CD8 cells, CD45RO-negative and positively selected for CCR7, excluded terminally differentiated effector memory CD45RA+ cells. Whole-study results and caveats: The study sampled only blood, and tissue repertoires likely differ. Around 5% of naive CD4 clonotypes were common to several donors.

The assay was run at deep level. Genomic DNA of each subset was evenly split across several immunoSEQ plates. Some clones are missing from TCRdb's copy, which holds only in-frame ones; the method was immunoSEQ multiplex PCR. Of about 2 million clones listed, less than 95% are singletons. The specimen was naive CD8+ T cells sorted from blood. This TCR was recovered from a man between 18 and 35 years old in good health.

The CDR3 DNA reads TGTGCCAGCAGCTTAGATCCGAGCTCGCGAGAGACCCAGTACTTC. It specifies CASSLDPSSRETQYF. The rearrangement joins TRBV11-2 to TRBJ2-5; D gene uncertain. Deletions cut 0 bases from V and 4 bases from J, with 12 bases between. Germline CDR1 SGHAT, CDR2 FQNNGV. This CDR3 has 15 amino acids. The entire variable domain, with the rest obtained from reference TRBV11-2 and TRBJ2-5, is as follows: EAGVAQSPRYKIIEKRQSVAFWCNPISGHATLYWYQQILGQGPKLLIQFQNNGVVDDSQLPKDRFSAERLKGVDSTLKIQPAKLEDSAVYLCASSLDPSSRETQYFGPGTRLLVL.